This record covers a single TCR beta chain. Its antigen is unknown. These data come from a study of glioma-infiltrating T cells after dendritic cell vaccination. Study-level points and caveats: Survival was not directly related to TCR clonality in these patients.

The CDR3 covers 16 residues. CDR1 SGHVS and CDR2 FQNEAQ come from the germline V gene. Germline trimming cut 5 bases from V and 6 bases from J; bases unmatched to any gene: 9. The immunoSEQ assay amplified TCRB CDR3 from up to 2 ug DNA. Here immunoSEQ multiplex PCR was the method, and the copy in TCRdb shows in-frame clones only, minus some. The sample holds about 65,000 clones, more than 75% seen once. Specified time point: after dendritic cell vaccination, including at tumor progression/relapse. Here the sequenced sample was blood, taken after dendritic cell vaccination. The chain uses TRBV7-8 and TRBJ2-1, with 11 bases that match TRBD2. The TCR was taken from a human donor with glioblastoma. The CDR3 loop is CASSPGGLAVINEQFF. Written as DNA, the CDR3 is TGTGCCAGCAGCCCCGGGGGACTAGCGGTGATCAATGAGCAGTTCTTC.